This passage covers 6 T cell receptor beta chains from one sample sequenced in a study of cytomegalovirus exposure and HLA in healthy donors. PCR amplification relied on 60 Vbeta primers (plus 13 Jbeta primers). The protocol was immunoSEQ multiplex PCR, while the TCRdb copy is restricted to in-frame clones and leaves out a portion. The sample yields approximately 110,000 clones, over 60% seen once. The source material was PBMCs. The receptors stem from a young man in good health and CMV-seropositive.

This chain uses TRBV6-6 with TRBJ1-5; D uncertain. The CDR3 loop spans 13 amino acids. Germline V gives CDR1 MNHNY, CDR2 SVGAGI (reference sequence). V dropped 8 bases and J dropped 6 bases, with 14 bases sitting between them. CDR3 protein: CASGRARGQPQHF. CDR3 in DNA: TGTGCCAGCGGACGGGCGCGGGGTCAGCCCCAGCATTTT.

The chain joins TRBV15 to TRBJ2-2, with a weak D call TRBD2 (7 bases). The V end was cut by 0 bases, the J end by 6 bases, with 17 bases between. Germline CDR1 and CDR2: LNHNV and YYDKDF (reference sequence). The CDR3 contains 17 residues. The CDR3 DNA reads as TGTGCCACCAGCAGAGATTTGAAGGGGGGGGAGGCCGGGGAGCTGTTTTTT. This encodes CATSRDLKGGEAGELFF.

J is TRBJ1-1 and V is TRBV7-9, with a tentative D call TRBD1 (6 bases). Germline lookup yields CDR1 SEHNR and CDR2 FQNEAQ (reference sequence). The V gene lost 3 bases and the J gene lost 1 base, with 12 bases spanning the gap. The CDR3 extends over 15 amino acids. CDR3 amino acids: CASSFSGGANTEAFF. CDR3 coding DNA: TGTGCCAGCAGCTTTTCTGGGGGCGCGAACACTGAAGCTTTCTTT.

The V and J genes are TRBV5-1 and TRBJ2-1; 8 bases fit TRBD2. CDR3 length: 15 residues. Trimming removed 2 bases from V and 3 bases from J; junction bases left unmatched: 4. In germline, CDR1 is SGHRS, CDR2 YFSETQ. The CDR3 protein is CASSLAGADYNEQFF. The CDR3 DNA reads as TGCGCCAGCAGCTTAGCGGGGGCCGACTACAATGAGCAGTTCTTC.

V is TRBV5-4 and J is TRBJ1-2; TRBD1 is a possible D gene (6 bases). V was pared by 0 bases and J by 3 bases, with 18 bases between. This CDR3 has 17 residues. Germline loops: CDR1 SGHNT, CDR2 YYREEE (reference sequence). The CDR3 region has the DNA TGTGCCAGCAGCTTGGGGTCCGGGACACGCACGTACTATGGCTACACCTTC. Encoded protein: CASSLGSGTRTYYGYTF.

The CDR3 region is CASSWPQHF. CDR3 in DNA: TGTGCCAGCAGCTGGCCCCAGCATTTT. V and J are TRBV28 and TRBJ1-5; D is unresolved. The CDR3 spans 9 residues. The germline CDR1 and CDR2 sequences are MDHEN and SYDVKM. With 6 bases removed from V and 9 bases from J, the gap between germline ends came to 3 bases.